This TCR beta chain was captured by sequencing in a study of control samples from healthy donors and cancer patients. The CDR3 consists of 14 residues. In germline, CDR1 is KGHDR, CDR2 SFDVKD. The V gene lost 4 bases and the J gene lost 1 base, with 8 bases spanning the gap. Produced via immunoSEQ multiplex PCR; TCRdb's table is partial and in-frame only. The data hold about 160,000 clones, with roughly 94% observed a single time. The receptor was derived from a man in his sixties with colorectal cancer. The rearrangement joins TRBV24-1 to TRBJ2-3; no clear D. The sample consisted of PBMCs. As DNA, the CDR3 is TGTGCCACCAGTGACTACTGGGGCACAGATACGCAGTATTTT. Translated: CATSDYWGTDTQYF.